This TCR beta chain was captured in a study of T cell responses to AZD1222 COVID-19 vaccine. Data came from immunoSEQ multiplex PCR; TCRdb stores just in-frame clones and leaves some out. The sample consists of some 150,000 clones, approximately 90% of them appearing once. Whole-study results and caveats: Just a handful of AZD1222 recipients were seropositive at baseline.

The germline V gene has CDR1 SGHTA and CDR2 FQGNSA. The CDR3 contains 13 residues. Turning to this clone: What it recognizes is unknown.

The chain combines TRBV7-2 with TRBJ2-1, with a possible D match to TRBD1 (6 bases). This sequence was found in an adult in good health. Sequencing was performed on peripheral blood, taken on day 0 of AZD1222 vaccination. The CDR3 coding sequence is TGTGTCACGGGTCGGACAGCATACAATGAGCAGTTCTTC. Translated: CVTGRTAYNEQFF.